This T cell receptor beta chain was retrieved from a study of blood T cell repertoires in COVID-19 (dated by TCRdb to 2019 to 2021). Study-level background: Collaborator samples came from the United States, Italy and Spain and covered acute and convalescent phases of COVID-19. Sample metadata almost always included a de-identified subject ID, COVID-19 status, age in years and sex. The repertoires were made available in a free public database intended to serve as a resource for research on the immune response to SARS-CoV-2. The material from the prospective study consisted of cDNA or gDNA derived from T cells, B-cell-depleted T cells, or PBMCs. Samples were obtained from the ongoing ImmuneRACE study (first 160 participants) and from over 1,000 subjects provided by 6 global collaborators. Deeply sampled blood TCRbeta repertoires from subjects exposed to, actively infected with, or recovered from COVID-19 were included in the dataset. Where HLA class I and class II types were available, the types were taken from metadata supplied by the sample provider, not from assay-based typing. What the research found in general, with its limitations: How much clinical and demographic metadata was included differed by source and by participant, and the metadata was provided uncurated.

TCRbeta CDR3 regions were amplified from genomic DNA using the immunoSEQ Assay, a bias-controlled multiplex PCR. As for the original processing: The number of nucleated cells in each sample was estimated by amplification of reference gene primers within the assay. To quantify the absolute abundance of each unique TCRbeta CDR3 rearrangement, sequence reads were collapsed and filtered. For each sample, productive Simpson clonality was calculated as the square root of Simpson's diversity index over productive rearrangements. In TCRdb, the immuneACCESS table is reduced to in-frame sequences with V and J assigned. These tables do not hold every clone; where another copy was compared, an unresolved V gene accounts for under half, and the others remain unexplained. V and J calls and clone size follow that table, whereas D and trimming were derived from the DNA. The table for this sample lists about 170,000 clones; over 65% of them were counted only once. The ten largest clones represent under 3.5% of the sample.

Concerning this clone itself: It lacks a known antigen. No base qualities exist here, and no much larger clone lies one base off it.

Collaborating institutions collected whole blood in K2EDTA tubes following their own protocols. Collaborator samples were shipped for TCRbeta analysis as frozen whole blood, isolated PBMCs, or DNA extracted from either sample type. Sequencing was done on a sample of peripheral blood. The receptor was derived from a woman older than 75 with acute or convalescent COVID-19.

The nucleotide sequence is TGTGCCAGCTCTCATCACCGGGACGAGCAGTACTTC. Translated, it reads CASSHHRDEQYF. The chain employs TRBV27 and TRBJ2-7; there is no confident call for the D gene. The CDR3 contains 12 residues, cysteine and phenylalanine counted. Of all the DNA, just the CDR3 is kept, 36 bases in frame from base 1. Trimming removed 8 bases from V and 5 bases from J, leaving 13 bases between the germline ends. Looking up the germline V gene (reference sequence) yields CDR1 MNHEY and CDR2 SMNVEV.